What follows is one T cell receptor (beta chain) and its context. Its antigen is undetermined. The data belong to a study of prognosis after radiotherapy for stage I lung cancer. Study background: As radiotherapy, SBRT was administered in 3 to 5 fractions with a biologically effective dose of at least 100 Gy.

This CDR3 has 13 amino acids. The ends lost 6 bases at V and 5 bases at J; junction bases unmatched: 6. Germline V gives CDR1 SNHLY, CDR2 FYNNEI. Genomic DNA was the source, and TCR beta CDR3 was amplified from it by two-round multiplex PCR. First-round PCR employed TRBV- and TRBJ-specific primers for each gene. TCRdb used MiXCR to reprocess the multiplex PCR reads, holding one entry per CDR3 protein. This sample yields 20,000 to 30,000 distinct CDR3 sequences, of which roughly 40% are seen a single time; roughly 21% belongs to the top ten. The study, taken as a whole, reports: Samples before stereotactic body radiation therapy had more unique TCR clones (median 10,088 versus 6,861).

This specimen consisted of PBMCs, obtained before or after stereotactic body radiation therapy (not recorded which). This sequence joins TRBV2 and TRBJ2-7; TRBD1 matches at 8 bases. This receptor was taken from a donor aged 50 or older with non-small cell lung cancer. CDR3 DNA sequence: TGTGCCAGCAGCGGACAGGGACTGGACGAGCAGTACTTC. Translation gives CASSGQGLDEQYF.